The following is a T cell receptor beta chain sequence with its context. This entry comes from a study of CD8 T cells in Susac syndrome. The CDR3 is made up of 15 amino acids. Trimming cost V 2 bases and J 0 bases, with 11 bases left between them. Germline lookup yields CDR1 MNHEY and CDR2 SMNVEV (reference sequence). RNA amounts of roughly 0.45 to 1 ug underwent reverse transcription with random hexamers. TCRdb redid the calling of the immunoSEQ multiplex PCR reads with MiXCR, one entry per CDR3 protein. The repertoire holds about 76,000 distinct CDR3 sequences, under 95% seen once, with approximately 0.45% in the top ten.

The origin of this receptor is a human donor with Susac syndrome. The V and J genes are TRBV27 and TRBJ2-7; D is unclear. Input material: CD8+ T cells from PBMCs. CDR3 residues: CASSLVGRFSYEQYF. In DNA form, the CDR3 reads TGTGCCAGCAGTTTAGTCGGACGCTTCTCCTACGAGCAGTACTTC.